Reported below is one T cell receptor (beta chain). Its antigen is unknown. Deletions cut 3 bases from V and 1 base from J, with 1 base between. Per the germline V gene, CDR1 is SGHTS and CDR2 is YDEGEE. CDR3 length: 11 amino acids. This sample stems from a study of lymphopenia after photon versus proton radiotherapy. The assay was immunoSEQ multiplex PCR, and TCRdb's table has in-frame clones only and misses some. The sample records 25,000 to 30,000 clones, 81% being singletons. Study outcomes and limitations: Better survival with proton therapy was suggested as possible, not demonstrated.

The V and J genes are TRBV5-8 and TRBJ1-1; D gene unclear. The receptor comes from a man between 45 and 60 years old with gastric cancer. The sequencing used peripheral blood, collected from a patient treated with photon-based radiotherapy. The CDR3 nucleotides read TGTGCCAGCAGCTGGAACACTGAAGCTTTCTTT. Residues: CASSWNTEAFF.